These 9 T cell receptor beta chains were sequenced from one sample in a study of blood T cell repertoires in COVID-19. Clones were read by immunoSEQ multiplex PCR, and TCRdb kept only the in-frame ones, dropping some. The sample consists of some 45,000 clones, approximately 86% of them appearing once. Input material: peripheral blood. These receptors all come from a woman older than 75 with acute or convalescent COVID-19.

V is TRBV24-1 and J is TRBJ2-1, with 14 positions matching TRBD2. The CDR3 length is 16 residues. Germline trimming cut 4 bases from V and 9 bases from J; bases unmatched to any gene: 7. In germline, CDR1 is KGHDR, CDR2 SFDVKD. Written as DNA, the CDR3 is TGTGCCACCAGTGAGGCCGGGACTAGCGGGAGCGTTGAGCAGTTCTTC. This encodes CATSEAGTSGSVEQFF.

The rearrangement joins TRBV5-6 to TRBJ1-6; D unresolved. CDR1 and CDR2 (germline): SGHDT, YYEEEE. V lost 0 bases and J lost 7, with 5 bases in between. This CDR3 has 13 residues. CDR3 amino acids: CASSLAGNSPLHF. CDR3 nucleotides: TGTGCCAGCAGCTTGGCTGGCAATTCACCCCTCCACTTT. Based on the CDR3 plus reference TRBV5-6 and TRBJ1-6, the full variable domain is DAGVTQSPTHLIKTRGQQVTLRCSPKSGHDTVSWYQQALGQGPQFIFQYYEEEERQRGNFPDRFSGHQFPNYSSELNVNALLLGDSALYLCASSLAGNSPLHFGNGTRLTVT.

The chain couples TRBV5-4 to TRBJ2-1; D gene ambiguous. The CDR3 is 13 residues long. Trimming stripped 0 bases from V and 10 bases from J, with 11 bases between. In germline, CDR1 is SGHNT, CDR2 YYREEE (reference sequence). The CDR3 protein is CASSLGELREQFF. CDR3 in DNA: TGTGCCAGCAGCTTGGGAGAGCTACGAGAGCAGTTCTTC.

The CDR3 protein is CASRLTGLANTQYF. CDR3 nucleotides: TGTGCCAGCAGATTAACAGGGTTGGCGAATACGCAGTATTTT. This chain joins TRBV11-1 and TRBJ2-3; D might be TRBD1 (6 bases). CDR1 is SGHAT and CDR2 is FQDESV in the germline V gene (reference sequence). The CDR3 totals 14 residues. The germline V and J ends were trimmed by 6 bases and 7 bases, with 17 bases remaining between them.

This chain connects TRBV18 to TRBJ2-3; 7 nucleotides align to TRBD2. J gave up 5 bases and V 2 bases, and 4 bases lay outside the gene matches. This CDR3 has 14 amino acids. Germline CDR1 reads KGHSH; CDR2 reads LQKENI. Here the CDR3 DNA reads TGTGCCAGCTCACCAGGACTAGTGGTAGATACGCAGTATTTT. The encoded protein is CASSPGLVVDTQYF.

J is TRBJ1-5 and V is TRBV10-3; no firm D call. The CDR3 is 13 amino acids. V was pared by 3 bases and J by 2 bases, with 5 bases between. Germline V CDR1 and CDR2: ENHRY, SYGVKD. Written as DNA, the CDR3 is TGTGCCATCAGTGACTCAGGCAATCAGCCCCAGCATTTT. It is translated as CAISDSGNQPQHF.

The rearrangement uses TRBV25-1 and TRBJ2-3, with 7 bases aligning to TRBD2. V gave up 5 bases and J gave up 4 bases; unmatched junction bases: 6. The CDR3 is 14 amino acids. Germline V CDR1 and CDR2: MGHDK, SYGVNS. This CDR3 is CASSRAGRADTQYF. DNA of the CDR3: TGTGCCAGCAGTAGAGCGGGAAGGGCAGATACGCAGTATTTT. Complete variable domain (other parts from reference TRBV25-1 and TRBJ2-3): EADIYQTPRYLVIGTGKKITLECSQTMGHDKMYWYQQDPGMELHLIHYSYGVNSTEKGDLSSESTVSRIRTEHFPLTLESARPSHTSQYLCASSRAGRADTQYFGPGTRLTVL.

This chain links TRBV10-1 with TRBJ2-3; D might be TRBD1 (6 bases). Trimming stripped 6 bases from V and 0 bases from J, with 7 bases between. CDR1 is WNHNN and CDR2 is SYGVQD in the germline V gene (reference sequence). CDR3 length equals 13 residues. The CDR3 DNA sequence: TGCGCCAGCAGGGACAGTAGCACAGATACGCAGTATTTT. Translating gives CASRDSSTDTQYF.

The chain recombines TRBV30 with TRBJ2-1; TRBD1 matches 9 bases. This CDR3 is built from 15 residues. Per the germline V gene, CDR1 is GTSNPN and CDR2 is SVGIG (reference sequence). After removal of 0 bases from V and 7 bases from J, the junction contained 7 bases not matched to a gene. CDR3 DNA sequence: TGTGCCTGGAGTGTCCCGGGACAGGGCAAAAATGAGCAGTTCTTC. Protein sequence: CAWSVPGQGKNEQFF.